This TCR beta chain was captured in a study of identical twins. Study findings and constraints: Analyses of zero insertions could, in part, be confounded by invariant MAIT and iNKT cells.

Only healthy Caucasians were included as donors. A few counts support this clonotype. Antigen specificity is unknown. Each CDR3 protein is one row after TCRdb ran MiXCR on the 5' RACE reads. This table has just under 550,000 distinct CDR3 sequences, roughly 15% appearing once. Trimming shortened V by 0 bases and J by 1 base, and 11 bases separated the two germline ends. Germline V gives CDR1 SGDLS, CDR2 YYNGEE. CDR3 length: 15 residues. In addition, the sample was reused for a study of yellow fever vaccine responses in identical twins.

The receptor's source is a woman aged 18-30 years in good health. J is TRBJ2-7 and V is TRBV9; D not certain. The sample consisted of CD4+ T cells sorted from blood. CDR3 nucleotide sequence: TGTGCCAGCAGCGTAGAGGCTAGTGTTTCCTACGAGCAGTACTTC. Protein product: CASSVEASVSYEQYF.